Each of the 32 T cell receptor beta chains below was sequenced from the same sample in a study of human T cells and chemical hapten exposure. Time point here: patch test 1, 2 weeks after DPC sensitization. Treatment here: therapeutic diphenylcyclopropenone sensitization with weekly scalp DPC. MiXCR, run by TCRdb on the RACE reads, gives a single entry per CDR3 protein. The sample holds about 120,000 distinct CDR3 sequences, around 13% seen once. Specimen: whole blood, collected in connection with sensitization to the hapten diphenylcyclopropenone (DPC). These TCRs come from a man aged 18 to 30 with alopecia areata. Some clones in this sample may be carry-over from other donors' samples.

This clonotype was seen more than once but under ten times. The rearrangement joins TRBV27 to TRBJ2-2, with a possible D match to TRBD2 (6 bases). The V and J ends lost 5 bases and 5 bases respectively, with 15 bases between them. The CDR3 length is 15 residues. Germline V gene sequence: CDR1 MNHEY, CDR2 SMNVEV (reference sequence). CDR3 loop: CASSPGLGGTGELFF. For the CDR3, the DNA is TGTGCCAGCAGTCCGGGACTTGGGGGAACCGGGGAGCTGTTTTTT.

The J gene is TRBJ2-1, the V gene TRBV7-7; D unclear. V was cut by 2 bases and J by 2 bases, with 10 bases left in between. This CDR3 spans 15 amino acids. The germline gives CDR1 SSHAT, CDR2 FNYEAQ (reference sequence). Here the CDR3 reads CASSLKWTAYNEQFF. The CDR3 bases are TGTGCCAGCAGCTTAAAGTGGACGGCCTACAATGAGCAGTTCTTC.

In this sample, this clonotype turned up a few times. The V and J genes are TRBV4-3 and TRBJ2-1, with a weak D call TRBD2 (6 bases). CDR3 length: 13 amino acids. Germline V CDR1 and CDR2: LGHNA, YSLEER. The V gene lost 1 base and the J gene lost 9 bases, with 10 bases spanning the gap. The CDR3 is CASSQGGGAEQFF. CDR3 coding DNA: TGCGCCAGCAGCCAAGGAGGAGGGGCTGAGCAGTTCTTC.

This clonotype occurred a few times. The J gene is TRBJ2-5, the V gene TRBV19, with D possibly matching TRBD2 (5 bases). CDR1 is LNHDA and CDR2 is SQIVND in the germline V gene (reference sequence). This CDR3 comprises 15 residues. V was clipped by 11 bases and J by 0 bases, with 19 bases between them. CDR3 sequence (DNA): TGTGCCTCGAGGGAAGGACGGACGTACCAAGAGACCCAGTACTTC. This gives the protein CASREGRTYQETQYF. Using reference TRBV19 and TRBJ2-5 for the parts outside the CDR3, the full variable domain is DGGITQSPKYLFRKEGQNVTLSCEQNLNHDAMYWYRQDPGQGLRLIYYSQIVNDFQKGDIAEGYSVSREKKESFPLTVTSAQKNPTAFYLCASREGRTYQETQYFGPGTRLLVL.

This clonotype has only a few counts. This sequence joins TRBV6-4 and TRBJ2-3; D ambiguous. Germline loops: CDR1 MRHNA, CDR2 SNTAGT. V lost 2 bases and J lost 0, with 9 bases in between. The CDR3 extends over 15 amino acids. The CDR3 DNA reads TGTGCCAGCAGTGACCGGTATGGTAGCACAGATACGCAGTATTTT. Its translation is CASSDRYGSTDTQYF.

The chain employs TRBV12-3 or TRBV12-4 and TRBJ2-5; no clear D gene. The CDR3 is 13 amino acids. V was shortened by 3 bases and J by 3 bases, with 8 bases between the two germline ends. This CDR3 reads CASSFLPKETQYF. The CDR3 nucleotides read TGTGCCAGCAGTTTCCTACCCAAAGAGACCCAGTACTTC.

In this sample, this clonotype turned up a few times. This chain uses TRBV6-4 with TRBJ2-1; 8 bases align to TRBD2. The CDR3 is 16 residues long. Germline assignment: CDR1 MRHNA and CDR2 SNTAGT. Trimming took 0 bases from V and 2 from J; bases not matched to a gene: 3. CDR3 sequence (DNA): TGTGCCAGCAGTGACTCGACCGGGGGGGCCTACAATGAGCAGTTCTTC. This sequence encodes CASSDSTGGAYNEQFF.

This clonotype has more than one count but fewer than ten. V gene TRBV18 combines with J gene TRBJ2-7; no firm D call. The CDR3 is 13 residues long. V was clipped by 3 bases and J by 6 bases, with 12 bases between them. Per the germline V gene, CDR1 is KGHSH and CDR2 is LQKENI. This CDR3 reads CASSPSAPGEQYF. The DNA for the CDR3 is TGTGCCAGCTCACCTTCAGCGCCCGGCGAGCAGTACTTC.

This clonotype was recorded a few times. The chain combines TRBV4-1 with TRBJ1-1; D gene unclear. The V and J ends lost 1 base and 4 bases respectively, with 13 bases between them. Per germline, CDR1 MGHRA and CDR2 YSYEKL. The CDR3 has 15 amino acids. Here the CDR3 DNA reads TGCGCCAGCAGCCAAGCCCTAACCAGTCGCACTGAAGCTTTCTTT. Its translation is CASSQALTSRTEAFF.

The chain links TRBV2 to TRBJ2-1, with 9 bases that match TRBD1. The CDR3 consists of 16 residues. V lost 1 base, J lost 6 bases, and 7 bases stayed unmatched. Germline V CDR1 and CDR2: SNHLY, FYNNEI. CDR3 in amino acids: CASSEEGTGLVNEQFF. In nucleotides, the CDR3 is TGTGCCAGCAGTGAAGAGGGGACAGGGTTAGTCAATGAGCAGTTCTTC.

This clonotype was found a few times. This sequence joins TRBV18 and TRBJ2-1, with 7 nucleotides matching TRBD1. CDR3 length: 17 residues. V gave up 2 bases and J gave up 0 bases; unmatched junction bases: 7. Per the germline V gene, CDR1 is KGHSH and CDR2 is LQKENI. CDR3 region: CASSPTGQVPSYNEQFF. The CDR3 nucleotides are TGTGCCAGCTCACCAACCGGACAGGTACCCTCCTACAATGAGCAGTTCTTC. The entire variable domain, with the rest obtained from reference TRBV18 and TRBJ2-1, is as follows: NAGVMQNPRHLVRRRGQEARLRCSPMKGHSHVYWYRQLPEEGLKFMVYLQKENIIDESGMPKERFSAEFPKEGPSILRIQQVVRGDSAAYFCASSPTGQVPSYNEQFFGPGTRLTVL.

V is TRBV4-3 and J is TRBJ1-4; TRBD1 agrees at 10 bases. After removal of 5 bases from V and 8 bases from J, the junction contained 11 bases not matched to a gene. There are 16 residues in the CDR3. CDR1 is LGHNA and CDR2 is YSLEER in the germline V gene. CDR3 sequence (DNA): TGCGCCAGCAGCACTGGACAGGGGGACGGCCAGGAAAAACTGTTTTTT. It encodes CASSTGQGDGQEKLFF.

This clonotype turned up a few times. The chain employs TRBV16 and TRBJ1-1, with 7 positions matching TRBD1. Per the germline V gene, CDR1 is KGHSY and CDR2 is FQNENV. V shed 1 base, J shed 6 bases, and the junction held 14 bases outside the gene matches. The CDR3 extends over 17 amino acids. The DNA of the CDR3 is TGTGCCAGCAGCCAATTCAGACAGGGTCAGCGGGCAGCTGAAGCTTTCTTT. Protein product: CASSQFRQGQRAAEAFF.

This clonotype was seen only a few times. The CDR3 reads CASSQPTSGGNEQFF. For the CDR3, the DNA is TGTGCCAGCAGCCAACCTACTAGCGGGGGAAATGAGCAGTTCTTC. The J gene is TRBJ2-1, the V gene TRBV14, with TRBD2 matching over 11 bases. With V trimmed by 2 bases and J by 7 bases, 4 bases remained unmatched. Germline lookup yields CDR1 SGHDN and CDR2 FVKESK. The CDR3 contains 15 residues.

V usage is TRBV7-9 and J usage is TRBJ1-4, with D tentatively TRBD1 (5 bases). Trimming pared 6 bases from V and 8 bases from J, leaving 13 bases between. Germline V lookup: CDR1 SEHNR, CDR2 FQNEAQ (reference sequence). The CDR3 totals 13 residues. The CDR3 region has the DNA TGTGCCAGCAGAGTCGACAGCAGGGAAAAACTGTTTTTT. Protein sequence: CASRVDSREKLFF.

This sequence joins TRBV7-9 and TRBJ2-3, with no clear D. Germline lookup yields CDR1 SEHNR and CDR2 FQNEAQ (reference sequence). The CDR3 spans 15 residues. Trimming left V 5 bases short and J 3 bases short, with 15 bases between. This chain's CDR3 is CASSLRAGTTDTQYF. The CDR3 DNA follows: TGTGCCAGCAGCCTAAGGGCCGGCACGACAGATACGCAGTATTTT.

The chain uses TRBV29-1 and TRBJ2-7; no clear D gene. The CDR3 contains 12 residues. CDR1 and CDR2 (germline): SQVTM, ANQGSEA. V was cut by 0 bases and J by 4 bases, with 7 bases left in between. As DNA, the CDR3 is TGCAGCGTTGAAGACCTCGATTACGAGCAGTACGTC. Protein product: CSVEDLDYEQYV.

This clonotype was detected a few times. This chain connects TRBV11-3 to TRBJ2-1, with TRBD1 matching over 9 bases. V lost 5 bases to trimming and J lost 5 bases; unmatched junction nucleotides: 16. The germline V gene has CDR1 SGHNT and CDR2 YENEEA. This CDR3 is 18 amino acids long. CDR3 sequence reads: CASSDQSGTGMIHNEQFF. CDR3 DNA sequence: TGTGCCAGCAGCGACCAATCCGGGACAGGGATGATCCACAATGAGCAGTTCTTC.

V and J are TRBV18 and TRBJ1-1, with a tentative D call TRBD1 (5 bases). The CDR3 contains 15 residues. V was pared by 3 bases and J by 2 bases, with 13 bases between. Per the germline V gene, CDR1 is KGHSH and CDR2 is LQKENI. This CDR3 is CASSPPGTANTEAFF. The CDR3 region has the DNA TGTGCCAGCTCACCCCCCGGGACGGCAAACACTGAAGCTTTCTTT.

This clonotype was picked up a small number of times. The chain is built from TRBV9 and TRBJ2-3, with TRBD2 matching over 7 bases. The CDR3 length is 17 residues. Germline-derived CDR1 and CDR2 are SGDLS and YYNGEE. The junction had 7 bases not matched to a gene; V was cut back by 0 bases and J by 0 bases. Here the CDR3 DNA reads TGTGCCAGCAGCGTAGAAGGTACGGGAGGAAGCACAGATACGCAGTATTTT. Translated, it gives CASSVEGTGGSTDTQYF.

For the CDR3, the DNA is TGTGCCAGCAGTTTAGACTCAGTCACAGATACGCAGTATTTT. As protein: CASSLDSVTDTQYF. The J gene is TRBJ2-3, the V gene TRBV28; unclear D gene. This CDR3 is 14 amino acids long. V was clipped by 2 bases and J by 2 bases, with 8 bases between them. Germline assignment: CDR1 MDHEN and CDR2 SYDVKM. The whole variable domain, filled in from reference TRBV28 and TRBJ2-3, reads DVKVTQSSRYLVKRTGEKVFLECVQDMDHENMFWYRQDPGLGLRLIYFSYDVKMKEKGDIPEGYSVSREKKERFSLILESASTNQTSMYLCASSLDSVTDTQYFGPGTRLTVL.

The table lists this clonotype with many counts. The genes are TRBV3-1 and TRBJ2-1; D perhaps matches TRBD2 (6 bases). CDR1 and CDR2 (germline): LGHDT, YNNKEL (reference sequence). This CDR3 spans 16 amino acids. Trimming removed 1 base at V and 6 bases at J, with 16 bases between. DNA of the CDR3: TGTGCCAGCAGCCAAGGTTTGAAATGGGGAGGCAATGAGCAGTTCTTC. It is translated as CASSQGLKWGGNEQFF.

The chain has TRBV19 and TRBJ1-1; TRBD1 matches 9 bases. Trimming cost V 5 bases and J 0 bases; bases outside gene matches: 4. The CDR3 consists of 15 residues. CDR1 and CDR2 (germline): LNHDA, SQIVND (reference sequence). The DNA for the CDR3 is TGTGCCAGTAGTGCGACAGGGGGAATGAACACTGAAGCTTTCTTT. It specifies CASSATGGMNTEAFF.

The chain carries TRBV4-2 and TRBJ1-1; 7 bases are shared with TRBD1. The CDR3 length is 16 residues. Looked up from germline, CDR1 is LGHNA and CDR2 is YNFKEQ. With V trimmed by 1 base and J by 2 bases, 7 bases remained unmatched. In nucleotides, the CDR3 is TGTGCCAGCAGCCAAGGATGGGGACAGACTAACACTGAAGCTTTCTTT. It translates to CASSQGWGQTNTEAFF.

This clonotype was seen only a few times. The genes are TRBV6-5 and TRBJ2-5, with 10 nucleotides matching TRBD2. V gave up 8 bases and J gave up 1 base; unmatched junction bases: 7. The CDR3 spans 15 residues. The germline gives CDR1 MNHEY, CDR2 SVGAGI. CDR3 sequence: CASQIAGGPQETQYF. CDR3 nucleotides: TGTGCCAGCCAGATAGCGGGGGGCCCCCAAGAGACCCAGTACTTC.

This clonotype appeared a few times. This chain joins TRBV4-1 and TRBJ2-7; D is ambiguous. The germline V gene has CDR1 MGHRA and CDR2 YSYEKL. V dropped 0 bases and J dropped 2 bases, with 11 bases sitting between them. This CDR3 has 15 residues. CDR3 DNA sequence: TGCGCCAGCAGCCAAGATCTAGAAGCCCCCTACGAGCAGTACTTC. Translating gives CASSQDLEAPYEQYF.

The sample holds many counts of this clonotype. CDR3 sequence (DNA): TGTGCCAGCTCACCGACAGGGACTCCTGGAAACACCATATATTTT. This codes for CASSPTGTPGNTIYF. The gene calls are TRBV18 and TRBJ1-3; 7 nucleotides agree with TRBD1. This CDR3 comprises 15 residues. CDR1 and CDR2 (germline): KGHSH, LQKENI. V lost 3 bases to trimming and J lost 2 bases; unmatched junction nucleotides: 4.

This clonotype was recorded a few times. The chain has TRBV5-8 and TRBJ2-1; D unclear. CDR1 is SGHTS, CDR2 YDEGEE, per germline. This CDR3 is 15 amino acids long. V shed 4 bases and J shed 0 bases, with 11 bases lying between them. CDR3 loop: CASSPWFSSYNEQFF. DNA for the CDR3: TGTGCCAGCAGCCCTTGGTTCAGCTCCTACAATGAGCAGTTCTTC. Variable domain in full (rest from reference TRBV5-8 and TRBJ2-1): EAGVTQSPTHLIKTRGQQATLRCSPISGHTSVYWYQQALGLGLQFLLWYDEGEERNRGNFPPRFSGRQFPNYSSELNVNALELEDSALYLCASSPWFSSYNEQFFGPGTRLTVL.

This clonotype has more than one count but fewer than ten. This chain uses TRBV11-2 with TRBJ1-3, with D perhaps TRBD1 (5 bases). The CDR3 is made up of 15 amino acids. Germline lookup yields CDR1 SGHAT and CDR2 FQNNGV. Trimming left V 2 bases short and J 7 bases short, with 15 bases between. CDR3 protein: CASSLRAGGWNTIYF. Here the CDR3 DNA reads TGTGCCAGCAGCTTACGGGCTGGGGGTTGGAACACCATATATTTT.

The J gene is TRBJ1-6, the V gene TRBV4-1; D is ambiguous. The ends were cut back, 1 base at V and 5 bases at J, with 15 bases in the middle. The CDR3 loop spans 17 amino acids. Germline CDR1 reads MGHRA; CDR2 reads YSYEKL. The CDR3 is CASSQGQALGNNSPLHF. The CDR3 coding sequence is TGCGCCAGCAGCCAAGGGCAGGCCCTGGGGAATAATTCACCCCTCCACTTT.

This clonotype has a handful of counts. This chain connects TRBV20-1 to TRBJ1-1; D not certain. Germline V gives CDR1 DFQATT, CDR2 SNEGSKA (reference sequence). With 3 bases removed from V and 7 bases from J, the gap between germline ends came to 6 bases. There are 10 residues in the CDR3. The CDR3 loop reads CSASGVEAFF. CDR3 nucleotides: TGCAGTGCTAGTGGGGTTGAAGCTTTCTTT.

The chain couples TRBV12-3 or TRBV12-4 to TRBJ1-5; no clear D. Trimming cost V 4 bases and J 1 base, with 11 bases left between them. This CDR3 spans 15 amino acids. This CDR3 reads CASSSLPRSNQPQHF. CDR3 sequence (DNA): TGTGCCAGCAGTTCCCTCCCTCGGAGCAATCAGCCCCAGCATTTT.